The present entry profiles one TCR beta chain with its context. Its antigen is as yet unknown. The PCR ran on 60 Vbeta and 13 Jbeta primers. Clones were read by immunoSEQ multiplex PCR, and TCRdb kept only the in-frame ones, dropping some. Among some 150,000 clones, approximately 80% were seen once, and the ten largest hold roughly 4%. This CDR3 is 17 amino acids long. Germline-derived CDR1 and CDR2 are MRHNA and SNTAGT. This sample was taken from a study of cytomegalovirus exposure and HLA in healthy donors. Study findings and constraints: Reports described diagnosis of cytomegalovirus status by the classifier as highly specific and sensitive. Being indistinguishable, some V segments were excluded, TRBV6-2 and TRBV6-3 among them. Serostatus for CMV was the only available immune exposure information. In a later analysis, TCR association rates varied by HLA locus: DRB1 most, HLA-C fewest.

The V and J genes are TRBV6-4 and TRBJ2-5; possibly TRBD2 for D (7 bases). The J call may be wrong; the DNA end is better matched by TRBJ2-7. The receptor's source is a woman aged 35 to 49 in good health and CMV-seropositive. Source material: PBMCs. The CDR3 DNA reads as TGTGCCAGCCTGGGGCTAGCAGCGGGACATGGGTCCTACGAGCAGTACTTC. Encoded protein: CASLGLAAGHGSYEQYF.